This T cell receptor beta chain was sequenced during a study of glioma-infiltrating T cells after dendritic cell vaccination. Study summary: The vaccine used monocyte-derived dendritic cells pulsed overnight with autologous tumor lysate.

Study results and caveats: Higher TCR clonality did not directly relate to longer survival.

Per the germline V gene, CDR1 is SGHTS and CDR2 is YDEGEE. This CDR3 contains 14 residues. V was cut by 3 bases and J by 0 bases, with 8 bases left in between. Repertoires were generated with immunoSEQ multiplex PCR, while TCRdb's copy carries only in-frame clones and drops some. The sample consists of tens of thousands of clones, more than 75% of them appearing once. Worth noting for this clone: The antigen is undetermined.

Time point specified: after dendritic cell vaccination, including at tumor progression/relapse. Sequenced material: blood, taken after dendritic cell vaccination. The chain joins TRBV5-8 to TRBJ2-3, with D possibly being TRBD1 (5 bases). This receptor was obtained from a human donor with glioblastoma. The CDR3 DNA sequence: TGTGCCAGCAGCTCAGGACAAAGCACAGATACGCAGTATTTT. Its protein is CASSSGQSTDTQYF.